This T cell receptor (beta chain) is drawn from a study of T cells in Graves' hyperthyroidism and ophthalmopathy (dated by TCRdb to about 2019). About the study as a whole: Peripheral blood was collected at initial diagnosis, before any treatment. After sampling, hyperthyroidism patients received methimazole starting at 30 mg daily, and ophthalmopathy patients received high-dose intravenous methylprednisolone. TCR V-J signatures able to tell the groups apart were searched for in a discovery cohort of 95 to 100 patients, of whom roughly 42 had Graves' ophthalmopathy and under 65 had stable Graves' hyperthyroidism. TCR Vbeta CDR3 sequencing of some 140 peripheral blood samples (fewer than 45 ophthalmopathy, 70 to 85 hyperthyroidism and some 17 progressor patients) is reported in the paper. In several Graves' hyperthyroidism patients, the study also compared T-cell repertoires from thyroid tissue with T-cell repertoires from blood. Prospective prediction of ophthalmopathy was tested in an independent validation cohort of approximately 19 hyperthyroidism patients and some 17 patients who later progressed to ophthalmopathy. For training and testing, the roughly 97 patients in the discovery cohort were randomly divided in a 7:3 ratio. Overall results and qualifications from the work: Most expanded thyroid clonotypes (frequency above 0.001) were also detected in blood, suggesting blood repertoires may reflect thyroid immune responses. In cross-validation, a model built on a 13 V-J signature told ophthalmopathy apart from stable hyperthyroidism with under 90% sensitivity and around 81% specificity, and in testing the same model reached 80%/75%. In validation, the model predicted progression to ophthalmopathy with roughly 66% sensitivity and about 72% specificity, a median of around six months before onset. Sample size was not statistically predetermined, and investigators were not blinded to group allocation.

Hyperthyroidism patients were newly diagnosed, had a disease duration of under 2 months, and were aged 18 to 65 years. Any patient with an uncontrolled infection, another autoimmune disease, pregnancy or lactation was excluded. Diagnoses relied on clinical symptoms, serum thyroxine and TRAb, thyroid ultrasound and orbital computed tomography. Blood from progressor patients was collected at the time of first diagnosis with hyperthyroidism, before any ophthalmopathy symptoms had appeared. PBMCs were isolated from 10 ml of fresh peripheral blood by Ficoll-Paque density gradient centrifugation. Progressor patients were initially diagnosed with Graves' hyperthyroidism and developed ophthalmopathy during follow-up. Trizol reagent was used to extract total RNA, and RNA quality was then checked on an Agilent 2100 Bioanalyzer. TCR beta CDR3 regions were amplified from RNA transcripts. The first round of RT-PCR for the TCR CDR3 was performed with the HTBI primer set and the Qiagen OneStep RT-PCR kit. The libraries were constructed in a second round of multiplex PCR and then size-selected and purified. Paired-end sequencing of the libraries was performed with 100 bp reads on an Illumina HiSeq2000. Processing in the source paper ran as follows. SOAPnuke was used to process the raw data, removing reads that contained adapters or uncalled bases, had a mean Phred below 15, or lacked an exact match to the constant primer or identifier. COPE v1.2.5 was used to merge high-quality paired reads, and clonotypes were defined as unique nucleotide sequences. MiTCR v1.1 was used to align clonotypes to the IMGT TRBV, TRBD and TRBJ reference segments. Analysis was restricted to V-J combinations with a frequency above 0.0001, which covered about 99% of repertoires. A TCS score was defined as the ratio between F50 (clonal expansion) and ExV (chaos), using BLOSUM62-based TCRdist between CDR3 peptides within each V-J. Welch's t-statistics and random forest reduced 514 V-J features to 10 to 15, which were used in a naive Bayes classifier (R e1071). TCRdb trimmed public reads at Q25 via fastp, called clones via MiXCR and kept in-frame beta chains. Identical CDR3 proteins give one entry, which carries the most common genes and DNA. The V and J calls and clone size come from TCRdb's table, not from the authors' own analysis. The sample has fewer than 450,000 distinct CDR3 sequences on record, 17% of them singletons. The ten largest clones represent almost 35% of the sample.

Taken from cysteine to phenylalanine, the CDR3 has 12 residues. Just CDR3 DNA is preserved here, 36 bases in frame from base 1. The germline V gene specifies SGHTA as CDR1 and FQGNSA as CDR2. V gives up 2 bases and J gives up 9 bases, and the segment between their germline ends measures 8 bases. A word on this clonotype: The antigen it binds to is not known. No much larger clone exists at a distance of one base, and base qualities are not known.

The V and J genes are TRBV7-2 and TRBJ1-5, with the D gene not clear enough to name. This clonotype was sampled from a woman younger than 45 with Graves' hyperthyroidism that later progressed to Graves' ophthalmopathy. Sequenced input: blood. The DNA reads TGTGCCAGCAGCTTACCTGGGGTGCCCCAGCATTTT. Translated, this gives CASSLPGVPQHF.